This T cell receptor (beta chain) stems from a study of blood T cell repertoires in COVID-19. The overall study: Collection of acute and convalescent COVID-19 samples took place in the United States, Italy and Spain.

This clone was counted a single time. This table comes from immunoSEQ multiplex PCR, and its TCRdb copy is limited to in-frame clones, with some not included. This sample has about 14,000 clones, with roughly 85% found just once. The CDR3 spans 14 residues. Germline-derived CDR1 and CDR2 are GTSNPN and SVGIG (reference sequence). V gave up 4 bases and J gave up 7 bases; unmatched junction bases: 11. The sequenced sample consisted of peripheral blood. The TCR comes from a human donor with active COVID-19. The donor label of this sample is uncertain. V usage is TRBV30 and J usage is TRBJ1-2; 8 bases align to TRBD1. Written as DNA, the CDR3 is TGTGCCTGGATCGTTTCAGGGGGCCGGGGTGGCTACACCTTC. Residues: CAWIVSGGRGGYTF.